This T cell receptor (beta chain) was obtained from a study of CD8 T cells in ankylosing spondylitis. Study conclusions and caveats: Disease-linked clones reportedly showed significant enrichment in matched ankylosing spondylitis synovial fluid.

TCR beta libraries were made by quantitative 5'-RACE with molecular barcodes. TCRdb processed the 5' RACE reads anew with MiXCR; each CDR3 protein has one entry. Altogether 200,000 to 250,000 distinct CDR3 sequences are present, over 9.5% being singletons, with the ten largest covering approximately 20%. In its sample, this clonotype was seen many times. Its antigen is undetermined. Sequencing was performed on blood, either unsorted or a sorted T cell fraction (not recorded which). The TCR originated in a male donor with ankylosing spondylitis or in good health (not recorded which).

CDR3 sequence: CATLVAGADTQYF. The CDR3 DNA is TGTGCCACACTGGTCGCGGGGGCGGATACGCAGTATTTT. The chain combines TRBV6-1 with TRBJ2-3, with D perhaps TRBD2 (7 bases). Per the germline V gene, CDR1 is MNHNS and CDR2 is SASEGT. This CDR3 is 13 amino acids long. The V end was cut by 10 bases, the J end by 6 bases, with 17 bases between.